This is a list of T cell receptor beta chains from one sample in a study of cytomegalovirus exposure and HLA in healthy donors. Sequencing was performed with immunoSEQ multiplex PCR; in TCRdb, only in-frame clones are kept and a portion is missing. The sample has 150,000 to 200,000 clones, 80% to 90% seen once; the top ten hold approximately 8.5%. The sequencing sample was made of PBMCs. These receptors all come from a man aged 18 to 30 in good health and CMV-seropositive. Both conserved end residues are part of each CDR3. The D gene is left open where the match is weak. Only some rows state a clone size, as once, few, many or a class for expanded clones.

CDR3 DNA | CDR3 protein | D gene | J gene | clone size | V gene
TGCAGCGTTCGTACCCTTAATAGGCGACTAGCGGGGGGCTACGAGCAGTACTTC | CSVRTLNRRLAGGYEQYF | TRBD2 | TRBJ2-7 | . | TRBV29-1
TGTGCCAGCAGTCTAGGGACTGGGACCGCTAAGGAGCAGTACTTC | CASSLGTGTAKEQYF | . | TRBJ2-7 | . | TRBV27
TGTGCCAGCAGTGAGGATTGGCGGGACTCCAACTACGAGCAGTACTTC | CASSEDWRDSNYEQYF | . | TRBJ2-7 | . | TRBV6-4
TGTGCCAGCAGCTCAATCACCAGGGCGGCATCTTTCTTT | CASSSITRAASFF | . | TRBJ1-1 | . | TRBV11-2
TGCGCCAGCAGCGTTGCCGGGACAGGGAGCAATCAGCCCCAGCATTTT | CASSVAGTGSNQPQHF | TRBD1 | TRBJ1-5 | . | TRBV5-1
TGTGCCAGCAGCTTAAGTCTAAACACAGATACGCAGTATTTT | CASSLSLNTDTQYF | . | TRBJ2-3 | . | TRBV7-3
TGTGCCAGCCGGAAGCTTTACCGAGGGACAGCCTACGAGCAGTACTTC | CASRKLYRGTAYEQYF | TRBD1 | TRBJ2-7 | . | TRBV27
TGTGCCAGTAGCCTTTTCTCCGGGACAGCGGCGACCCTCTTC | CASSLFSGTAATLF | TRBD1 | TRBJ1-2 | . | TRBV19
TGTGCCAGCAGTGATAGGGGTTCATGGGGAGAGACCCAGTACTTC | CASSDRGSWGETQYF | . | TRBJ2-5 | . | TRBV2
TGTGCCAGCAGTTACCAGGGGGGAGTCGGCAATCAGCCCCAGCATTTT | CASSYQGGVGNQPQHF | TRBD1 | TRBJ1-5 | . | TRBV6-5
TGTGCCAGCAGTTTAGGACAGGGGGGCAATCAGCCCCAGCATTTT | CASSLGQGGNQPQHF | TRBD1 | TRBJ1-5 | . | TRBV27
TGTGCCAGCAGCTTTAGGGGGAACACTGAAGCTTTCTTT | CASSFRGNTEAFF | . | TRBJ1-1 | . | TRBV7-6
TGTGCCAGCAGCGTTAGCGCACCGCTAGGAGAGACCCAGTACTTC | CASSVSAPLGETQYF | . | TRBJ2-5 | . | TRBV9
TGTGCCAGCAGCGCAGCAGCCGGGACTAGTGGCACCGGGGAGCTGTTTTTT | CASSAAAGTSGTGELFF | TRBD2 | TRBJ2-2 | . | TRBV7-3
TGTGCCAGCAGCTTGGGGGAGGACGTAAATCAGCCCCAGCATTTT | CASSLGEDVNQPQHF | . | TRBJ1-5 | few | TRBV5-5
TGCGCCAGCAGTCAGGACAGGGGGCGGACAGATACGCAGTATTTT | CASSQDRGRTDTQYF | TRBD1 | TRBJ2-3 | . | TRBV4-3
TGTGCCAGCAGCTCCCTTCCGGGACTCCCTATCAATGAGCAGTTCTTC | CASSSLPGLPINEQFF | . | TRBJ2-1 | . | TRBV7-3
TGTGCCAGCAGGGCCCACCAGGGACAATTGAACACTGAAGCTTTCTTT | CASRAHQGQLNTEAFF | . | TRBJ1-1 | once | TRBV2
TGCGCCAGCAGCTTGACAGGGGCGGGAACTGAAGCTTTCTTT | CASSLTGAGTEAFF | TRBD1 | TRBJ1-1 | . | TRBV5-1
TGTGCCAGTAGTATCGCTCGACAGGGCGGAGAGACCCAGTACTTC | CASSIARQGGETQYF | TRBD1 | TRBJ2-5 | . | TRBV19
TGCGCCAGCAGCCAAGCCGTGTATCAGCCCCAGCATTTT | CASSQAVYQPQHF | . | TRBJ1-5 | . | TRBV4-1
TGTGCCAGCAGCAGCAAGGGAGGGGCCACAGATACGCAGTATTTT | CASSSKGGATDTQYF | TRBD2 | TRBJ2-3 | . | TRBV5-4
TGTGCCAGCAGCTTCTCTGTCGCAGCAACTAATGAAAAACTGTTTTTT | CASSFSVAATNEKLFF | . | TRBJ1-4 | . | TRBV7-9
TGCGCCAGCAGTTCACATCGGGCCGGGGTTGACAATGAGCAGTTCTTC | CASSSHRAGVDNEQFF | . | TRBJ2-1 | . | TRBV10-1
TGCGCCAGCAGCCAAGGGGGGCTCCAGGGCTCCTATAATTCACCCCTCCACTTT | CASSQGGLQGSYNSPLHF | . | TRBJ1-6 | . | TRBV4-1
TGTGCCACCAGCAGAGACACATCGGAGACCCAGTACTTC | CATSRDTSETQYF | . | TRBJ2-5 | . | TRBV15
TGTGCCTGGAGTGTACGAGGAGGGCCTAATCAGCCCCAGCATTTT | CAWSVRGGPNQPQHF | . | TRBJ1-5 | . | TRBV30
TGTGCCATCAGGACAGGGCCCGCTGGAAACACCATATATTTT | CAIRTGPAGNTIYF | TRBD1 | TRBJ1-3 | . | TRBV10-3
TGTGCCAGCAGCTTGGAGGGGGACGGAGATACGCAGTATTTT | CASSLEGDGDTQYF | . | TRBJ2-3 | few | TRBV5-4
TGTGCCAGCAGCGTAGTGGGACAGGGTCTGGAGAACACTGAAGCTTTCTTT | CASSVVGQGLENTEAFF | TRBD1 | TRBJ1-1 | . | TRBV9
TGTGCCAGCAGTCAGATTGGGGCCTCCTACGAGCAGTACTTC | CASSQIGASYEQYF | . | TRBJ2-7 | . | TRBV6-5
TGTGCCATCAGGGGGAGACTCTCCTACGAGCAGTACTTC | CAIRGRLSYEQYF | . | TRBJ2-7 | few | TRBV10-3
TGTGCCAGCAGCGTAAGGGGAACAGGCAAAGTCGACGGCTACACCTTC | CASSVRGTGKVDGYTF | . | TRBJ1-2 | few | TRBV9
TGCGCCAGCAGCTTGGGGACAGGCCGGACCCGTGAAAAACTGTTTTTT | CASSLGTGRTREKLFF | TRBD1 | TRBJ1-4 | once | TRBV5-1
TGTGCCAGCAGCCTCGACACAGGGCTAGCTTTCTTT | CASSLDTGLAFF | . | TRBJ1-1 | . | TRBV7-2
TGTGCCAGCAGCTCCCGGGACACTTCTGGCTACACCTTC | CASSSRDTSGYTF | . | TRBJ1-2 | . | TRBV21-1
TGTGCCAGCAGCGTAGAGGGACAGGGGGCTGGAAACACCATATATTTT | CASSVEGQGAGNTIYF | TRBD1 | TRBJ1-3 | . | TRBV9
TGTGCCAGCTCAGCCCTGGGGGGAGAGACCCAGTACTTC | CASSALGGETQYF | . | TRBJ2-5 | once | TRBV18
TGTGCCAGCAGCCCCAGGCTGACCTACGAGCAGTACTTC | CASSPRLTYEQYF | . | TRBJ2-7 | . | TRBV27
TGTGCCAGCAGCCCCACAGGTTTTCAAGAGACCCAGTACTTC | CASSPTGFQETQYF | . | TRBJ2-5 | . | TRBV7-3
. | CASSLASTLGEETQYF | . | TRBJ2-5 | . | TRBV7-4
TGTGCCAGCAGTTTTATGGCGGCGGAGGGGCCGCACTACGAGCAGTACTTC | CASSFMAAEGPHYEQYF | . | TRBJ2-7 | . | TRBV27
TGTGCCAGCAGCCCGGACACCGCACGGGAAAAACTGTTTTTT | CASSPDTAREKLFF | . | TRBJ1-4 | . | TRBV7-9
TGCGCCAGCAGCCAAGGACTAGGGGAAAAACTGTTTTTT | CASSQGLGEKLFF | . | TRBJ1-4 | . | TRBV5-1
TGTGCCAGCAGCTTAGGGGCGGGGGGGTCCTACGAGCAGTACTTC | CASSLGAGGSYEQYF | TRBD2 | TRBJ2-7 | . | TRBV7-9
TGTGCCGGTTTAAAGGGGGATTATGGCTACACCTTC | CAGLKGDYGYTF | . | TRBJ1-2 | . | TRBV30
TGTGCCAGCAGTGAGGGACAGGGGATCGGGCCCCAGCATTTT | CASSEGQGIGPQHF | TRBD1 | TRBJ1-5 | . | TRBV27
TGTGCCAGTAAGAACGGTCGCACAGATACGCAGTATTTT | CASKNGRTDTQYF | . | TRBJ2-3 | . | TRBV19
TGTGCCAGCAGTGAGGCCCACGAGCAGTACTTC | CASSEAHEQYF | . | TRBJ2-7 | . | TRBV2
TGTGCCAGCAGTGAAGTCGAGGTTGGAGCTTTCTTT | CASSEVEVGAFF | . | TRBJ1-1 | . | TRBV2
TGTGCCTGGAGTGTACTAGGCAGCCTCACAGATACGCAGTATTTT | CAWSVLGSLTDTQYF | . | TRBJ2-3 | . | TRBV30
TGTGCCTGGAGTTATAGTTCCAATGAGCAGTTCTTC | CAWSYSSNEQFF | . | TRBJ2-1 | . | TRBV30
TGTGCCAGCAGCCAAGATAGGAGAGGACAGGGGGCACGAGAGCAGTTCTTC | CASSQDRRGQGAREQFF | TRBD1 | TRBJ2-1 | . | TRBV4-2
TGTGCCAGCAGTTCGATCGGTTACGAGCAGTACTTC | CASSSIGYEQYF | . | TRBJ2-7 | . | TRBV28